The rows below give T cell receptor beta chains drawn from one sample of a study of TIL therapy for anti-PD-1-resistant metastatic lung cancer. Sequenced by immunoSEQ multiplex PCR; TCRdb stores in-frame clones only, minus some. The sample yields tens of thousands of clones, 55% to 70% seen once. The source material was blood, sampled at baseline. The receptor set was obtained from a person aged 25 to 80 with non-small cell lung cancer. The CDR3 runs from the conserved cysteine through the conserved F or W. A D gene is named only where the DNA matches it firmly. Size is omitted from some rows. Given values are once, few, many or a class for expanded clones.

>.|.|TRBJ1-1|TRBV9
TGTGCCAGCAGCGAGACAGGTATGAACACTGAAGCTTTCTTT
CASSETGMNTEAFF
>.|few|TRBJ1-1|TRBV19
TGTGCCAGTAGTATGGTTGGCTTGAACACTGAAGCTTTCTTT
CASSMVGLNTEAFF
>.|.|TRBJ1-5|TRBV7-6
TGTGCCAGCAGCTTCGGCAGGGATCAGCCCCAGCATTTT
CASSFGRDQPQHF
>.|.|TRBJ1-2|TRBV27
TGTGCCAGCAGCCCCACAGGGAACTATGGCTACACCTTC
CASSPTGNYGYTF
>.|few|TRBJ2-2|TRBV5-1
TGCGCCAGCCGGTCGGCAGGGTCTTACACCGGGGAGCTGTTTTTT
CASRSAGSYTGELFF
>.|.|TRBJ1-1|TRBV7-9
TGTGCCAGCAGTACGGATCCGAACACTGAAGCTTTCTTT
CASSTDPNTEAFF
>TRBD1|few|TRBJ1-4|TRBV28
TGTGCCATTAGACCCCGGGGACAGGGGGCGGGAAAACTGTTTTTT
CAIRPRGQGAGKLFF
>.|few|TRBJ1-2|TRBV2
TGTGCCAGCAGGGTCTACACCGGGGACTATGGCTACACCTTC
CASRVYTGDYGYTF
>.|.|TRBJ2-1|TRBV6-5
TGTGCCAGCAGTTACGAGGGGACCCCCTACAATGAGCAGTTCTTC
CASSYEGTPYNEQFF
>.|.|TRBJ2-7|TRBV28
TGTGCCAGCAGTTTAGGGGGAAATCGGCCTGGCGAGCAGTACTTC
CASSLGGNRPGEQYF
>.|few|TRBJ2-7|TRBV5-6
TGTGCCAGCACCCGGGGGGCTGCCTCCTACGAGCAGTACTTC
CASTRGAASYEQYF
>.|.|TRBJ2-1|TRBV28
TGTGCCAGCAGCTCCCCTGTCGAGGACCCCTTGGGGCAGTTCTTC
CASSSPVEDPLGQFF
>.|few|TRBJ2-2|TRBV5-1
TGCGCCAGCAGCTTAGGGGACACCGGGGAGCTGTTTTTT
CASSLGDTGELFF
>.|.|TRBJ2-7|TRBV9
TGTGCCAGCAGCGTAGGACAGAGCTCCTACGAGCAGTACTTC
CASSVGQSSYEQYF
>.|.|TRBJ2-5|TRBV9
TGTGCCAGCAGCCGGAGCTTGGGTCGATCGTACCAAGAGACCCAGTACTTC
CASSRSLGRSYQETQYF
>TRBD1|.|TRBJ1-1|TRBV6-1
TGTGCCAGCAGCGGAACTCGACAGGGGGGAACTGAAGCTTTCTTT
CASSGTRQGGTEAFF